This T cell receptor beta chain came from a study of blood T cell repertoires in COVID-19. As originally analysed: Amplification of reference gene primers was used by the study to estimate nucleated cell counts. The protocol was immunoSEQ multiplex PCR, while the TCRdb copy is restricted to in-frame clones and leaves out a portion. That table is the source of V, J and clone size, and D and trimming were worked out from the DNA. The sample has some 260,000 clones; about 86% are singletons. Participant ages covered roughly 18 to 89 years across approximately 25 US areas. The source is a man in his thirties or forties with acute COVID-19. The sample was PBMCs or T cells enriched from blood (not recorded which).

CDR3 bases: TGTGCCAGCAGTGTTAGGACTAGCGGGGGGACCAATGAGCAGTTCTTC. Its translation is CASSVRTSGGTNEQFF. The chain links TRBV6-1 to TRBJ2-1, with TRBD2 identical over 14 bases. This CDR3 contains 16 residues. Unmatched junction bases numbered 5, after V lost 4 bases and J lost 6 bases. Germline V CDR1 and CDR2: MNHNS, SASEGT.